Included here is one T cell receptor (beta chain) sequence, with context. Its specificity is not known. The data are from a study of cytomegalovirus exposure and HLA in healthy donors. Study-wide points: Cytomegalovirus-associated status was assigned to fewer than 200 TCR beta chains. The authors assumed roughly uniform sequencing depth across donors for presence/absence analyses. According to an earlier analysis, most TCR beta V segments yielded productive rearrangements about 87% or about 30% of the time.

Amplification used 60 Vbeta primers and 13 Jbeta primers. The method was immunoSEQ multiplex PCR; TCRdb's version includes in-frame clones alone and lacks a portion of them. The sample lists 100,000 to 150,000 clones; about 79% were seen once. V was clipped by 6 bases and J by 14 bases, with 21 bases between them. The germline gives CDR1 SGHRS, CDR2 YFSETQ. The CDR3 spans 13 residues. The sequencing sample was made of PBMCs. V is TRBV5-1 and J is TRBJ2-1; the D gene is possibly TRBD2 (5 bases). This clonotype originated in a young man in good health and CMV-seronegative. The CDR3, as DNA: TGCGCCAGCAATCCTGATCGAGCGGTTTATGAGTTCTTC. Protein: CASNPDRAVYEFF. Drawing the rest from reference TRBV5-1 and TRBJ2-1, the complete variable domain is KAGVTQTPRYLIKTRGQQVTLSCSPISGHRSVSWYQQTPGQGLQFLFEYFSETQRNKGNFPGRFSGRQFSNSRSEMNVSTLELGDSALYLCASNPDRAVYEFFGPGTRLTVL.